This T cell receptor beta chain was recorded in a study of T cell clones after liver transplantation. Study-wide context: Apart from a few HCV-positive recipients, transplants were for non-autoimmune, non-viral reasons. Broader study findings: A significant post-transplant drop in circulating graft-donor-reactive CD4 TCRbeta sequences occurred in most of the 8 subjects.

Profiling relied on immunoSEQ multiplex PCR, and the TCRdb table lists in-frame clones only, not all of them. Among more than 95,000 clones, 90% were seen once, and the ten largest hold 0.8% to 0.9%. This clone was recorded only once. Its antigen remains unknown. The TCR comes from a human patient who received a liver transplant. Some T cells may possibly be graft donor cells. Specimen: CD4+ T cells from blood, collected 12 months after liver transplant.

Here the CDR3 DNA reads TGTGCCAGCAGCTTCCCGGGTGAAAAACTGTTTTTT. As protein: CASSFPGEKLFF. The chain employs TRBV7-9 and TRBJ1-4; the D is unclear. This CDR3 has 12 amino acids. V dropped 3 bases and J dropped 7 bases, with 6 bases sitting between them. Germline V lookup: CDR1 SEHNR, CDR2 FQNEAQ (reference sequence).